This entry lists 13 T cell receptor beta chains sequenced from one sample in a study of long-term antiretroviral therapy in people with HIV. An immunoSEQ assay, version v3.0, was performed at survey level. Libraries were prepared by immunoSEQ multiplex PCR; TCRdb keeps only in-frame clonotypes and omits some of them. Among just over 35,000 clones listed, 85% to 95% were seen once. The starting material was unsorted PBMCs, obtained 4.1 years after starting antiretroviral therapy. The receptor source for this set is a woman in her fifties or sixties with HIV.

The rearrangement uses TRBV11-3 and TRBJ2-1, with a tentative D call TRBD1 (6 bases). With 5 bases removed from V and 5 bases from J, the gap between germline ends came to 16 bases. Germline CDR1 and CDR2: SGHNT and YENEEA. This CDR3 contains 15 residues. The CDR3 reads CASSISRGLDNEQFF. The CDR3 bases are TGTGCCAGCAGCATATCCAGGGGTCTAGACAATGAGCAGTTCTTC. The whole variable domain, remainder taken from reference TRBV11-3 and TRBJ2-1, is EAGVVQSPRYKIIEKKQPVAFWCNPISGHNTLYWYLQNLGQGPELLIRYENEEAVDDSQLPKDRFSAERLKGVDSTLKIQPAELGDSAVYLCASSISRGLDNEQFFGPGTRLTVL.

The V gene is TRBV7-2, the J gene TRBJ2-7; 9 bases fit TRBD2. Trimming at V came to 2 bases and at J to 3 bases, leaving 2 bases not matched to a gene. This CDR3 has 14 residues. CDR1 is SGHTA, CDR2 FQGNSA, per germline. The CDR3 nucleotides read TGTGCCAGCAGCTTACTAGCGGGAAACTACGAGCAGTACTTC. Its translation is CASSLLAGNYEQYF.

The V gene is TRBV28, the J gene TRBJ1-2, with D maybe TRBD1 (5 bases). Per the germline V gene, CDR1 is MDHEN and CDR2 is SYDVKM. The CDR3 runs 12 residues. V lost 7 bases and J 6 bases, leaving 12 bases between the germline ends. CDR3 DNA: TGTGCCAGCACTTGGGGGGTGGATGGCTACACCTTC. Its translation: CASTWGVDGYTF.

The gene calls are TRBV11-2 and TRBJ2-7; maybe TRBD1 (7 bases). The CDR3 is 17 amino acids. Trimming took off 5 bases at V and 2 bases at J, with 22 bases between the two ends. Germline V lookup: CDR1 SGHAT, CDR2 FQNNGV. For the CDR3, the DNA is TGTGCCAGCAGCCCGGGCGGGACAGCTGAATATACCTACGAGCAGTACTTC. It specifies CASSPGGTAEYTYEQYF.

The chain combines TRBV19 with TRBJ2-7, with TRBD1 as a possible D gene (6 bases). CDR3 length equals 12 residues. The V gene's germline CDR1 is LNHDA and CDR2 SQIVND (reference sequence). V lost 3 bases and J lost 6, with 9 bases in between. The CDR3 nucleotides are TGTGCCAGTAGTATCGACAGGAGCGAGCAGTACTTC. Translation gives CASSIDRSEQYF.

V usage is TRBV27 and J usage is TRBJ1-1; 8 nucleotides line up with TRBD1. CDR1 is MNHEY and CDR2 is SMNVEV in the germline V gene (reference sequence). The V and J ends lost 5 bases and 0 bases, in that order; junction bases with no gene match: 5. There are 15 residues in the CDR3. CDR3 in DNA: TGTGCCAGCAGTGAACACAGGGGGGTGAACACTGAAGCTTTCTTT. Encoded protein: CASSEHRGVNTEAFF.

The chain combines TRBV5-1 with TRBJ1-6; 10 bases are a match to TRBD1. In germline, CDR1 is SGHRS, CDR2 YFSETQ. The V gene end was trimmed by 4 bases and the J gene end by 6 bases; junction bases not matched to a gene: 4. The length of the CDR3 is 15 residues. DNA of the CDR3: TGCGCCAGCAGCACCGGACAGGGGGGTAATTCACCCCTCCACTTT. Its protein is CASSTGQGGNSPLHF.

The chain has TRBV5-6 and TRBJ1-4, with 7 bases that match TRBD1. The CDR3 has 15 residues. The V and J ends lost 3 bases and 4 bases, in that order; junction bases with no gene match: 6. The germline gives CDR1 SGHDT, CDR2 YYEEEE. The CDR3 region has the DNA TGTGCCAGCAGCTCGAACAGGGGCTATAATGAAAAACTGTTTTTT. It codes for CASSSNRGYNEKLFF.

This clone came up a few times. This chain uses TRBV11-2 with TRBJ1-2, with 10 bases fitting TRBD1. The germline V gene has CDR1 SGHAT and CDR2 FQNNGV. The CDR3 loop spans 14 amino acids. V lost 3 bases to trimming and J lost 6 bases; unmatched junction nucleotides: 4. The CDR3 coding sequence is TGTGCCAGCAGCTTGGACAGGGGGGAGAATGGCTACACCTTC. Translating it yields CASSLDRGENGYTF.

J is TRBJ2-5 and V is TRBV5-8, with no clear D. The germline V and J ends were trimmed by 2 bases and 5 bases, with 4 bases remaining between them. This CDR3 has 11 amino acids. Germline CDR1 and CDR2: SGHTS and YDEGEE. The CDR3: CASSFPETQYF. The CDR3 bases are TGTGCCAGCAGCTTTCCGGAGACCCAGTACTTC. Variable domain in full (rest from reference TRBV5-8 and TRBJ2-5): EAGVTQSPTHLIKTRGQQATLRCSPISGHTSVYWYQQALGLGLQFLLWYDEGEERNRGNFPPRFSGRQFPNYSSELNVNALELEDSALYLCASSFPETQYFGPGTRLLVL.

The chain recombines TRBV7-9 with TRBJ1-1; D remains ambiguous. In germline, CDR1 is SEHNR, CDR2 FQNEAQ (reference sequence). V was clipped by 5 bases and J by 0 bases, with 16 bases between them. The CDR3 loop spans 16 amino acids. CDR3 sequence: CASSPQAGVMNTEAFF. CDR3 in DNA: TGTGCCAGCAGCCCTCAGGCCGGGGTCATGAACACTGAAGCTTTCTTT. Full variable domain (remainder filled in from reference TRBV7-9 and TRBJ1-1): DTGVSQNPRHKITKRGQNVTFRCDPISEHNRLYWYRQTLGQGPEFLTYFQNEAQLEKSRLLSDRFSAERPKGSFSTLEIQRTEQGDSAMYLCASSPQAGVMNTEAFFGQGTRLTVV.

The chain combines TRBV7-8 with TRBJ1-5, with 9 positions matching TRBD1. The CDR3 has 16 residues. The junction had 6 bases not matched to a gene; V was cut back by 5 bases and J by 1 base. The germline gives CDR1 SGHVS, CDR2 FQNEAQ. In DNA, the CDR3 is TGTGCCAGCAGCCAACAGGGGGCGCGAAGCAATCAGCCCCAGCATTTT. It yields the protein CASSQQGARSNQPQHF.

The chain's CDR3 is CASSKGQTSYEQYF. The CDR3 DNA reads as TGTGCCAGCAGCAAGGGACAGACCTCCTACGAGCAGTACTTC. The chain employs TRBV6-6 and TRBJ2-7; TRBD1 aligns across 7 bases. Germline CDR1 reads MNHNY; CDR2 reads SVGAGI (reference sequence). Trimming cost V 6 bases and J 0 bases; bases outside gene matches: 5. CDR3 length equals 14 residues.